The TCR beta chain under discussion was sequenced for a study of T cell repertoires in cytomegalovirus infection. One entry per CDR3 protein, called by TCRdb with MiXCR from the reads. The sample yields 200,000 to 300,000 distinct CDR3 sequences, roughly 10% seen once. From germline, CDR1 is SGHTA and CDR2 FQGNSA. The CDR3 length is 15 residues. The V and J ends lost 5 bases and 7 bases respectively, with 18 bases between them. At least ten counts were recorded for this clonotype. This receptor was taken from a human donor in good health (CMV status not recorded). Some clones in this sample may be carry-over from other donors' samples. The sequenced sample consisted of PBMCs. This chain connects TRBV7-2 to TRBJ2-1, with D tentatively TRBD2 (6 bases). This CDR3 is CASSRGTEIKNEQFF. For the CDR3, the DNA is TGTGCCAGCAGCCGGGGGACGGAGATTAAAAATGAGCAGTTCTTC.